Below, 17 T cell receptor beta chains from the same sample are listed, as sequenced in a study of shared T cell receptors in the human thymus. Libraries were prepared by immunoSEQ multiplex PCR; TCRdb keeps only in-frame clonotypes and omits some of them. The sample lists hundreds of thousands of clones, over 75% occurring once. These same records also appear under a second study, on human thymus T cells.

Sample: thymocytes. The receptors shown here come from a boy under two years old with a congenital heart defect.

The chain employs TRBV5-1 and TRBJ1-4; 12 bases agree with TRBD1. The CDR3 has 15 residues. The V segment lost 4 bases and the J segment 7 bases; nucleotides outside the gene matches: 5. Germline-derived CDR1 and CDR2 are SGHRS and YFSETQ. The CDR3 nucleotides read TGCGCCAGCAGCCCCGGGACAGGGGGCTTTGAAAAACTGTTTTTT. This sequence encodes CASSPGTGGFEKLFF.

This rearrangement joins TRBV15 to TRBJ2-3, with 8 bases lining up with TRBD2. CDR1 is LNHNV and CDR2 is YYDKDF in the germline V gene (reference sequence). This CDR3 region has 15 residues. V was pared by 1 base and J by 6 bases, with 6 bases of the junction left unmatched. The CDR3 spells CATSRGEREGDTQYF. Here the CDR3 DNA reads TGTGCCACCAGCAGAGGGGAACGGGAGGGGGATACGCAGTATTTT.

This clone was found once. J is TRBJ1-2 and V is TRBV6-4; D ambiguous. V was pared by 0 bases and J by 8 bases, with 4 bases between. Germline CDR1 reads MRHNA; CDR2 reads SNTAGT. This CDR3 is 11 amino acids long. CDR3 protein: CASSDSMGYTF. CDR3 nucleotides: TGTGCCAGCAGTGACTCCATGGGCTACACCTTC.

V is TRBV11-2 and J is TRBJ2-7, with TRBD2 matching 9 bases. The CDR3 has 17 residues. Per germline, CDR1 SGHAT and CDR2 FQNNGV. J was trimmed by 2 bases and V by 1 base; bases with no gene match: 9. The CDR3 coding sequence is TGTGCCAGCAGCTTAGTCCCTACTAGCGGGCCTACCTACGAGCAGTACTTC. Amino acid sequence: CASSLVPTSGPTYEQYF. Full variable domain (missing parts from reference TRBV11-2 and TRBJ2-7): EAGVAQSPRYKIIEKRQSVAFWCNPISGHATLYWYQQILGQGPKLLIQFQNNGVVDDSQLPKDRFSAERLKGVDSTLKIQPAKLEDSAVYLCASSLVPTSGPTYEQYFGPGTRLTVT.

This clone has more than one count but fewer than ten. This chain joins TRBV7-8 and TRBJ2-7; 12 nucleotides agree with TRBD2. Germline CDR1 is SGHVS and CDR2 is FQNEAQ. V was clipped by 5 bases and J by 4 bases; unmatched bases: 15. This CDR3 comprises 18 residues. CDR3 protein: CASSPLGFRLAGDYEQYF. The CDR3 DNA sequence: TGTGCCAGCAGCCCCCTGGGGTTCAGACTAGCGGGAGATTACGAGCAGTACTTC. The entire variable domain, with the rest obtained from reference TRBV7-8 and TRBJ2-7, is as follows: GAGVSQSPRYKVAKRGQDVALRCDPISGHVSLFWYQQALGQGPEFLTYFQNEAQLDKSGLPSDRFFAERPEGSVSTLKIQRTQQEDSAVYLCASSPLGFRLAGDYEQYFGPGTRLTVT.

V and J are TRBV7-9 and TRBJ2-2, with a weak D call TRBD2 (6 bases). Trimming cost V 2 bases and J 13 bases, with 29 bases left between them. The CDR3 covers 18 residues. Germline values: CDR1 SEHNR, CDR2 FQNEAQ (reference sequence). The CDR3 here is CASSLFLGASDSVVLLFF. The CDR3 coding sequence is TGTGCCAGCAGCTTATTTCTCGGGGCTAGCGATTCTGTCGTGTTGCTGTTTTTT.

The rearrangement links TRBV5-5 to TRBJ1-2, with D uncertain. The V gene's germline CDR1 is SGHKS and CDR2 YYEKEE (reference sequence). This CDR3 contains 16 residues. With 1 base removed from V and 3 bases from J, the gap between germline ends came to 16 bases. CDR3 sequence reads: CASSLNFRVLDYGYTF. The CDR3 nucleotides are TGTGCCAGCAGCTTGAACTTCCGTGTATTGGACTATGGCTACACCTTC.

The rearrangement uses TRBV2 and TRBJ2-1; perhaps TRBD1 as D (5 bases). The germline V and J ends were trimmed by 11 bases and 4 bases, with 12 bases remaining between them. Per the germline V gene, CDR1 is SNHLY and CDR2 is FYNNEI. The CDR3 is 12 residues long. CDR3 sequence reads: CAVSRVYNEQFF. The CDR3 nucleotides are TGTGCCGTGAGCAGGGTGTACAATGAGCAGTTCTTC.

The V gene is TRBV19, the J gene TRBJ1-4, with a tentative D call TRBD1 (5 bases). Trimming stripped 8 bases from V and 12 bases from J, with 16 bases between. The germline V gene has CDR1 LNHDA and CDR2 SQIVND (reference sequence). The CDR3 has 12 amino acids. CDR3 bases: TGTGCCAGTGGGGAGGGGCTCGGGGAACTGTTTTTT. It translates to CASGEGLGELFF.

The chain combines TRBV28 with TRBJ2-7; 13 bases line up with TRBD2. Germline V CDR1 and CDR2: MDHEN, SYDVKM. This CDR3 spans 15 amino acids. After removal of 6 bases from V and 3 bases from J, the junction contained 5 bases not matched to a gene. CDR3 nucleotide sequence: TGTGCCAGCAGCCCGGGACTAGCGGGGTTCTACGAGCAGTACTTC. This sequence encodes CASSPGLAGFYEQYF.

The genes are TRBV11-3 and TRBJ2-6; the D is unclear. Per the germline V gene, CDR1 is SGHNT and CDR2 is YENEEA. V was clipped by 0 bases and J by 3 bases, with 12 bases between them. The CDR3 sequence is 17 residues long. As DNA, the CDR3 is TGTGCCAGCAGCTTAGATTCCTCCCCCAGTGGGGCCAACGTCCTGACTTTC. It encodes CASSLDSSPSGANVLTF.

J is TRBJ2-1 and V is TRBV27; D possibly corresponds to TRBD2 (7 bases). V was shortened by 7 bases and J by 5 bases, with 21 bases between the two germline ends. The CDR3 is made up of 16 amino acids. Germline values: CDR1 MNHEY, CDR2 SMNVEV (reference sequence). In nucleotides, the CDR3 is TGTGCCAGCACATCCCTGCCGGGGGGCTTGAACAATGAGCAGTTCTTC. The encoded protein is CASTSLPGGLNNEQFF.

The sample holds one count of this clone. The rearrangement uses TRBV18 and TRBJ1-5; 8 nucleotides agree with TRBD1. V trimming: 2 bases; J trimming: 7 bases; junction bases outside the gene matches: 10. Germline CDR1 and CDR2: KGHSH and LQKENI. The CDR3 extends over 16 amino acids. The chain's CDR3 is CASSPGDRSVGQPQHF. The CDR3 nucleotides read TGTGCCAGCTCACCAGGGGACAGGTCGGTGGGGCAGCCCCAGCATTTT.

The genes are TRBV28 and TRBJ1-1, with 9 bases fitting TRBD1. With V trimmed by 5 bases and J by 6 bases, 7 bases remained unmatched. Germline V gene sequence: CDR1 MDHEN, CDR2 SYDVKM. The CDR3 is made up of 14 amino acids. The CDR3 here is CASSRQGDFAEAFF. The CDR3 region has the DNA TGTGCCAGCAGTCGACAGGGGGATTTTGCTGAAGCTTTCTTT.

V gene TRBV6-5 combines with J gene TRBJ2-1; D is undetermined. CDR3 length: 13 residues. The ends were cut back, 5 bases at V and 9 bases at J, with 14 bases in the middle. Germline V gives CDR1 MNHEY, CDR2 SVGAGI. The CDR3 DNA reads as TGTGCCAGCAGTCCGACACCTGACGGTGAGCAGTTCTTC. This encodes CASSPTPDGEQFF.

This sequence joins TRBV5-1 and TRBJ1-1, with D unresolved. V lost 0 bases and J 5 bases, leaving 14 bases between the germline ends. Looked up from germline, CDR1 is SGHRS and CDR2 is YFSETQ. This CDR3 comprises 15 residues. CDR3: CASSLVEGLRTEAFF. CDR3 DNA: TGCGCCAGCAGCTTGGTGGAGGGCTTGAGGACTGAAGCTTTCTTT.

The DNA of the CDR3 is TGTGCCTGGAGCTTCAAAAGCGGGAGGTCCTACAATGAGCAGTTCTTC. This sequence encodes CAWSFKSGRSYNEQFF. This chain links TRBV30 with TRBJ2-1; 9 nucleotides match TRBD2. Germline V lookup: CDR1 GTSNPN, CDR2 SVGIG (reference sequence). This CDR3 contains 16 residues. V dropped 3 bases and J dropped 1; count of bases not matched to a gene: 7.